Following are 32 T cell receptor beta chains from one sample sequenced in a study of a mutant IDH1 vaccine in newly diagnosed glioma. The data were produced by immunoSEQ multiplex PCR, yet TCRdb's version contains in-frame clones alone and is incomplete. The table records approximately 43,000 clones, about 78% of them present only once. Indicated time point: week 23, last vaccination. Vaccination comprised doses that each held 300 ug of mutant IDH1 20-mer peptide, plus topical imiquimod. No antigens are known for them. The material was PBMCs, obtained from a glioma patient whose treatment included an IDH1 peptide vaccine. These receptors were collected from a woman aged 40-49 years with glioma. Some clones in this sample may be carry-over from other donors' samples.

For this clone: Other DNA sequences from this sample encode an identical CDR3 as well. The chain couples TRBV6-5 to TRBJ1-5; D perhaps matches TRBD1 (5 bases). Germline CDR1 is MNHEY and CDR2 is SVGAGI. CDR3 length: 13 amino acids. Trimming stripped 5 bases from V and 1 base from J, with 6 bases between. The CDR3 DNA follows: TGTGCCAGCAGTCGGGGGAGCAATCAGCCCCAGCATTTT. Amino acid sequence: CASSRGSNQPQHF.

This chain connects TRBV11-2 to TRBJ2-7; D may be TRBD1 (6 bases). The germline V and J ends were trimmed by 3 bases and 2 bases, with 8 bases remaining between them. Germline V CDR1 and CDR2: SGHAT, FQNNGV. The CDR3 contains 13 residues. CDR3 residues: CASSFGTTYEQYF. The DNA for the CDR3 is TGTGCCAGCAGCTTCGGGACAACCTACGAGCAGTACTTC.

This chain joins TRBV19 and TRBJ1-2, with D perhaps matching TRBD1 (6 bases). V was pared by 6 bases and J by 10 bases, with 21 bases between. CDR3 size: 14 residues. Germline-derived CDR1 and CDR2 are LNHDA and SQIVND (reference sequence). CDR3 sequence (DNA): TGTGCCAGTAGAATCACAGGGCCCCTGGAGACCTACACCTTC. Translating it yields CASRITGPLETYTF.

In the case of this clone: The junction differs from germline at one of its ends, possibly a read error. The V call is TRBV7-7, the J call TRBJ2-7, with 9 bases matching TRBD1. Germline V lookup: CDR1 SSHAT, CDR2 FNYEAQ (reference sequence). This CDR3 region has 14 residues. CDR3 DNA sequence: TGTGCTAGCAGCTTGGGGACAGGGCTGGACGAGCAGTACTTC. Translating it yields CASSLGTGLDEQYF.

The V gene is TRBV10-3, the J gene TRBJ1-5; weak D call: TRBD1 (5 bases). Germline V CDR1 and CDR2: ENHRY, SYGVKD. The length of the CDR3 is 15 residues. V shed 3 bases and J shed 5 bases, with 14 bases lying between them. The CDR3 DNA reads TGTGCCATCAGTGAACTGTCCGGGACGGATCAGCCCCAGCATTTT. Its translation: CAISELSGTDQPQHF.

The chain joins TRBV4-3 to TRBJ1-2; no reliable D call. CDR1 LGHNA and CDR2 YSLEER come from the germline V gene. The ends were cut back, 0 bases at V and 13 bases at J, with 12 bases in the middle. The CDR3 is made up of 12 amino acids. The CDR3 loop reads CASSQDGRESTF. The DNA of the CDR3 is TGCGCCAGCAGCCAAGATGGGCGGGAAAGCACCTTC.

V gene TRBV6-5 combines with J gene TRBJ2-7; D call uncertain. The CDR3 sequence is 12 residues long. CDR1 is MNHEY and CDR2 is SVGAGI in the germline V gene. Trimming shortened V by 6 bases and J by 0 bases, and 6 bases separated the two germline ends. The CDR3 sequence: CASSSGSYEQYF. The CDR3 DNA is TGTGCCAGCAGCTCCGGCTCCTACGAGCAGTACTTC.

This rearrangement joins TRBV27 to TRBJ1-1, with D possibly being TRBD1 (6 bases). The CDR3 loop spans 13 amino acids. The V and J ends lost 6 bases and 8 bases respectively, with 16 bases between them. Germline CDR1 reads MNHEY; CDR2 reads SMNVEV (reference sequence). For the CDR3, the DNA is TGTGCCAGCAGCGCCGCCGGGACACGCGAAGCTTTCTTT. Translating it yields CASSAAGTREAFF.

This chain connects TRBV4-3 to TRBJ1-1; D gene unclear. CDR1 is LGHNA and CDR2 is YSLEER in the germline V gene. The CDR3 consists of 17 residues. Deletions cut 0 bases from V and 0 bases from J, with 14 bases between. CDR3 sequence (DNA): TGCGCCAGCAGCCAAGACCGGGGTCTCTTTCTGAACACTGAAGCTTTCTTT. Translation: CASSQDRGLFLNTEAFF.

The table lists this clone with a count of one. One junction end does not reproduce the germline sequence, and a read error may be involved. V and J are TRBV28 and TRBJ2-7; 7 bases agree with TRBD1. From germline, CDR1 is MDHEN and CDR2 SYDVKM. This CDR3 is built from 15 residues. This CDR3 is CASSTNPTGTGEQYF. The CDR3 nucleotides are TGCGCCAGCAGTACCAACCCGACAGGGACGGGGGAGCAGTACTTC.

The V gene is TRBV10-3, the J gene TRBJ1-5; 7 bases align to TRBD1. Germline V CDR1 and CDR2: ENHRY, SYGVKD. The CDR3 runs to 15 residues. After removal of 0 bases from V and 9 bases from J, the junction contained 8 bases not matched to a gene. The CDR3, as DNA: TGTGCCATCAGTGAGTCGAATACAGGGGCGAGGCCCCAGCATTTT. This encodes CAISESNTGARPQHF.

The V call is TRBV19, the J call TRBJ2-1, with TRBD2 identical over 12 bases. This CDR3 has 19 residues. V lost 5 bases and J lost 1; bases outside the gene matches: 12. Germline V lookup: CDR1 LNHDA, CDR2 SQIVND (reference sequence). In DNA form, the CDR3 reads TGTGCCAGTAGTTCCTCTACGGCTAGCGGGGGGGGGTCCTACAATGAGCAGTTCTTC. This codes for CASSSSTASGGGSYNEQFF.

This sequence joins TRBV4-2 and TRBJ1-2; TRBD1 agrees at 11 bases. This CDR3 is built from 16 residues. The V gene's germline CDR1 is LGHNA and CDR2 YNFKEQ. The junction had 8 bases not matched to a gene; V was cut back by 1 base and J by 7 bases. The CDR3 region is CASSQAGQGVQFGYTF. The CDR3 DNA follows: TGTGCCAGCAGCCAAGCGGGACAGGGGGTACAGTTTGGCTACACCTTC.

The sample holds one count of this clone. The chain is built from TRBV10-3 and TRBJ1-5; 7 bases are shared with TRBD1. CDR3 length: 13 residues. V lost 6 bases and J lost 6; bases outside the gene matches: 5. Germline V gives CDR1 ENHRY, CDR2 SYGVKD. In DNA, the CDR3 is TGTGCCATCAGCAGGGGGTCTGCTCAGCCCCAGCATTTT. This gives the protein CAISRGSAQPQHF.

The CDR3 protein is CASSIVSPSYEQYF. The CDR3 DNA sequence: TGTGCCAGTAGTATAGTTTCCCCATCGTACGAGCAGTACTTC. The V call is TRBV19, the J call TRBJ2-7; D is undetermined. Trimming left V 1 base short and J 4 bases short, with 11 bases between. The length of the CDR3 is 14 residues. Germline lookup yields CDR1 LNHDA and CDR2 SQIVND (reference sequence).

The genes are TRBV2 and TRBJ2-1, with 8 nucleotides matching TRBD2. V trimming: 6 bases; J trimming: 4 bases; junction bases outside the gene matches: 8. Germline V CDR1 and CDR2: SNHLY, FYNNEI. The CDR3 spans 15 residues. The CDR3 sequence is CASSPTSGGYNEQFF. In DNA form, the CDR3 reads TGTGCCAGCAGCCCCACTAGCGGAGGGTACAATGAGCAGTTCTTC.

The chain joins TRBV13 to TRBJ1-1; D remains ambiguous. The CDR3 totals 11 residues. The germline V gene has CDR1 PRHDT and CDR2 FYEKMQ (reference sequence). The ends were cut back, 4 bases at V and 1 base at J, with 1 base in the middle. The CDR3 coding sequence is TGTGCCAGCAGCTCGAACACTGAAGCTTTCTTT. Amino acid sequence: CASSSNTEAFF.

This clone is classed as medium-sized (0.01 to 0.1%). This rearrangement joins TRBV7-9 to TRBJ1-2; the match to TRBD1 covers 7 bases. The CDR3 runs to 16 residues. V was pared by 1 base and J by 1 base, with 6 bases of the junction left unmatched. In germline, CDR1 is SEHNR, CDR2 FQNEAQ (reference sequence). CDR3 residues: CASSLDTGAGNYGYTF. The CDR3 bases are TGTGCCAGCAGCTTAGACACAGGGGCGGGTAACTATGGCTACACCTTC.

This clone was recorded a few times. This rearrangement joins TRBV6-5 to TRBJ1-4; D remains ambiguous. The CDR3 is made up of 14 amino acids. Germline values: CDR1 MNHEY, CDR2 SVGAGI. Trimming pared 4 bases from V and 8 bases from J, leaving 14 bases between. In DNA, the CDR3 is TGTGCCAGCAGTTCGCTCGGTCCCACCGAAAAACTGTTTTTT. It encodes CASSSLGPTEKLFF.

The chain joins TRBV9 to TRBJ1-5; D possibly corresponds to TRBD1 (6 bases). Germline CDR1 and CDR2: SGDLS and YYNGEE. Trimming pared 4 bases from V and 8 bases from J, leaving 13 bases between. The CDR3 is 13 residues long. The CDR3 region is CASSLGGWEPQHF. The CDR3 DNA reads TGTGCCAGCAGCTTGGGGGGCTGGGAGCCCCAGCATTTT.

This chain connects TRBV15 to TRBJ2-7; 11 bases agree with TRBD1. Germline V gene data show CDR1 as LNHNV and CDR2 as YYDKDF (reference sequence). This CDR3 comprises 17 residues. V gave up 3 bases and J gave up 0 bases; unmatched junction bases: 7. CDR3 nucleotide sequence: TGTGCCACCAGCAGTCCGGGACAGGGGGTGACCTCCTACGAGCAGTACTTC. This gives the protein CATSSPGQGVTSYEQYF.

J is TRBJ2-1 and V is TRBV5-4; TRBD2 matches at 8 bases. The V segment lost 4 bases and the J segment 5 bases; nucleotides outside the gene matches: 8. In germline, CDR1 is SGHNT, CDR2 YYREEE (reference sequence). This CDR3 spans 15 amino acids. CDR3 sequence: CASSHPSGPNNEQFF. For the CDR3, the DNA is TGTGCCAGCAGCCACCCTAGCGGGCCAAACAATGAGCAGTTCTTC.

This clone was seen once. This chain's CDR3 is CAIGFGQGNHLSSYEQYF. The DNA of the CDR3 is TGTGCCATCGGATTCGGACAGGGAAATCACCTAAGCTCCTACGAGCAGTACTTC. The chain links TRBV10-3 to TRBJ2-7, with 8 positions matching TRBD1. The CDR3 has 18 residues. Germline assignment: CDR1 ENHRY and CDR2 SYGVKD. J gave up 0 bases and V 8 bases, and 18 bases lay outside the gene matches.

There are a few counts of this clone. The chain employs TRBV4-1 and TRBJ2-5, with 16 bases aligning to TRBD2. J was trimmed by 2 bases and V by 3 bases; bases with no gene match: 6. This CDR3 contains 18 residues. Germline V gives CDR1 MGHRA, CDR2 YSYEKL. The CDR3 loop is CASSQGLAGGPLQETQYF. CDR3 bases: TGCGCCAGCAGCCAGGGACTAGCGGGAGGGCCTCTTCAAGAGACCCAGTACTTC.

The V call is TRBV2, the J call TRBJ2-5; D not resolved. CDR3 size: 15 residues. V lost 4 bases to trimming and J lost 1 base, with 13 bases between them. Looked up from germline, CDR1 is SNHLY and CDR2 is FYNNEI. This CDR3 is CASSVWARPQETQYF. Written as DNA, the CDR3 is TGTGCCAGCAGTGTGTGGGCTAGACCCCAAGAGACCCAGTACTTC.

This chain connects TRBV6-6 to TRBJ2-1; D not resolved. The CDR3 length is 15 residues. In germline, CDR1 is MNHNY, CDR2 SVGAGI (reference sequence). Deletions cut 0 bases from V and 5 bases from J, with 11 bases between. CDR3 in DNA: TGTGCCAGCAGTTACTCGACGGCCAGAGACAATGAGCAGTTCTTC. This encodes CASSYSTARDNEQFF.

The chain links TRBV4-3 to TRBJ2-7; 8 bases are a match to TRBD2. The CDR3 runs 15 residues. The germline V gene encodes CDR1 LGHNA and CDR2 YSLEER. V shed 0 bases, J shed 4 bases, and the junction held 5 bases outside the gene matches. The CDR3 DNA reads TGCGCCAGCAGCCAAGATCCCGGCGGGGGGTACGAGCAGTACTTC. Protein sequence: CASSQDPGGGYEQYF.

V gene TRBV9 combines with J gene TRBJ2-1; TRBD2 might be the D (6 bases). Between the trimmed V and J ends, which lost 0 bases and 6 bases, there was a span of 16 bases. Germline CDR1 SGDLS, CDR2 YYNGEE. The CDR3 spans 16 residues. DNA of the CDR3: TGTGCCAGCAGCGTAGCTGTGACTAGGGCGGGCAATGAGCAGTTCTTC. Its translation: CASSVAVTRAGNEQFF.

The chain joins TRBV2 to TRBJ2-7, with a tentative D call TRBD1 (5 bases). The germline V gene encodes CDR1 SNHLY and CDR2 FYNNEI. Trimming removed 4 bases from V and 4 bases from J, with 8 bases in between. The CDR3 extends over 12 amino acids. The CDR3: CASSGDSYEQYF. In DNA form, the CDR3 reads TGTGCCAGCAGTGGAGACAGTTACGAGCAGTACTTC.

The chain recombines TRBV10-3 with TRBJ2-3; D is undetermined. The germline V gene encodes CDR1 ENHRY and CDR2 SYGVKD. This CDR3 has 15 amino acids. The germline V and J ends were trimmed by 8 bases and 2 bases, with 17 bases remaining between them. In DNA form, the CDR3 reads TGTGCCATCCTAGACAAGGCGGTGGACACAGATACGCAGTATTTT. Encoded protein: CAILDKAVDTDTQYF.

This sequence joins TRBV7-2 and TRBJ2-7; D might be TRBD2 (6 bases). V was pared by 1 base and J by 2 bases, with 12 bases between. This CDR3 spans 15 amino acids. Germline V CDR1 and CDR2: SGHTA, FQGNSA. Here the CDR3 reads CASSLEVGGTYEQYF. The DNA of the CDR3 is TGTGCCAGCAGCTTAGAGGTGGGGGGAACCTACGAGCAGTACTTC.

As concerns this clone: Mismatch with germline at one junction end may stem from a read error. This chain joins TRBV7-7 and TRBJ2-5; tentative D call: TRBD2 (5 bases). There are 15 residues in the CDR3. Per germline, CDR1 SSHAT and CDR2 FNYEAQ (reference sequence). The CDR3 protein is CASSLEVDPRETQYF. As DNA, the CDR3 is TGTGCTAGCAGCCTGGAGGTAGACCCAAGGGAGACCCAGTACTTC. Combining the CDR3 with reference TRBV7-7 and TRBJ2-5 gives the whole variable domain GAGVSQSPRYKVTKRGQDVTLRCDPISSHATLYWYQQALGQGPEFLTYFNYEAQPDKSGLPSDRFSAERPEGSISTLTIQRTEQRDSAMYRCASSLEVDPRETQYFGPGTRLLVL.